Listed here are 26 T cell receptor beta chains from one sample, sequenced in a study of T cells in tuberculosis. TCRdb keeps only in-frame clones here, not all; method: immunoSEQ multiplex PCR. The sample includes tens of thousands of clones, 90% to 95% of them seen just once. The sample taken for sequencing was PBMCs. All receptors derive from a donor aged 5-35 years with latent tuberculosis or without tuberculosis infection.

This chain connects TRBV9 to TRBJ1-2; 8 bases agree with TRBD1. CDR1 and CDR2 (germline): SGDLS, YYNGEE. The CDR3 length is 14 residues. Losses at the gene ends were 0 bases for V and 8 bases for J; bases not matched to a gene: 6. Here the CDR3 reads CASSVGRTGNGYTF. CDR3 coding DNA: TGTGCCAGCAGCGTAGGTCGGACAGGGAACGGCTACACCTTC. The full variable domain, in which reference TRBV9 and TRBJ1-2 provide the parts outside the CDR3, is DSGVTQTPKHLITATGQRVTLRCSPRSGDLSVYWYQQSLDQGLQFLIQYYNGEERAKGNILERFSAQQFPDLHSELNLSSLELGDSALYFCASSVGRTGNGYTFGSGTRLTVV.

This chain's CDR3 is CASSLTGPELFF. Written as DNA, the CDR3 is TGTGCCAGCAGCTTGACAGGTCCTGAGCTGTTTTTT. The chain joins TRBV7-2 to TRBJ2-2; tentative D call: TRBD1 (6 bases). Germline lookup yields CDR1 SGHTA and CDR2 FQGNSA. V dropped 3 bases and J dropped 11 bases, with 10 bases sitting between them. The CDR3 runs 12 residues.

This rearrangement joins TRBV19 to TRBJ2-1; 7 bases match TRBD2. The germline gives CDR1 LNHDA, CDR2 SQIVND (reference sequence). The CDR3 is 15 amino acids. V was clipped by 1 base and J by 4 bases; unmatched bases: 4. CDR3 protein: CASSIVGGVYNEQFF. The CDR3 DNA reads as TGTGCCAGTAGTATAGTGGGGGGGGTTTACAATGAGCAGTTCTTC.

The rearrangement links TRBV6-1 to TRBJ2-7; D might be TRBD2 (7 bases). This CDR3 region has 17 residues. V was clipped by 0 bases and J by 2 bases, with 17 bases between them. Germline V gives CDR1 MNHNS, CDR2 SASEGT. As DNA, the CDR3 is TGTGCCAGCAGTGAAGCGTCGGGGGGCTCTACAACCTACGAGCAGTACTTC. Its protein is CASSEASGGSTTYEQYF.

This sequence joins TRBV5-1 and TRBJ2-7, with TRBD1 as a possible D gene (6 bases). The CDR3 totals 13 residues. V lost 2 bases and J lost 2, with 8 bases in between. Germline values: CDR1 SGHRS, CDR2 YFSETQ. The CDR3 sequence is CASSLDRTYEQYF. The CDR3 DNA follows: TGCGCCAGCAGCTTAGACAGGACCTACGAGCAGTACTTC.

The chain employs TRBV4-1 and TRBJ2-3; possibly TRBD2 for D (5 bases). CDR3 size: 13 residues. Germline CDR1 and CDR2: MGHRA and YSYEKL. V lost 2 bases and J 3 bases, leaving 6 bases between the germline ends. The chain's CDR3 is CASSQPGTDTQYF. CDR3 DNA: TGCGCCAGCAGCCAACCGGGGACAGATACGCAGTATTTT.

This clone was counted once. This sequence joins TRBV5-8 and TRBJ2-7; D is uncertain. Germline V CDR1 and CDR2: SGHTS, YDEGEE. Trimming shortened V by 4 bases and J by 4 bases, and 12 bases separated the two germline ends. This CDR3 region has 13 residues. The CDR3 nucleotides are TGTGCCAGCAGCCCCCTCGACTCGTACGAGCAGTACTTC. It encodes CASSPLDSYEQYF. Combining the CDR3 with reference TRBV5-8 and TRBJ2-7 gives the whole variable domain EAGVTQSPTHLIKTRGQQATLRCSPISGHTSVYWYQQALGLGLQFLLWYDEGEERNRGNFPPRFSGRQFPNYSSELNVNALELEDSALYLCASSPLDSYEQYFGPGTRLTVT.

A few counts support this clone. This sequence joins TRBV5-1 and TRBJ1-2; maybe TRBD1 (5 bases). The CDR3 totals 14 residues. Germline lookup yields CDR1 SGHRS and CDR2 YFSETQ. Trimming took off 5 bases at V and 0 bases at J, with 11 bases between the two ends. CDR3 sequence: CASRAQVSNYGYTF. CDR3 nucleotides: TGCGCCAGCAGAGCACAGGTATCTAACTATGGCTACACCTTC.

The CDR3 here is CASSLATGRDYEQYF. The CDR3 region has the DNA TGTGCCAGCAGCCTCGCGACAGGTAGGGACTACGAGCAGTACTTC. The V gene is TRBV7-9, the J gene TRBJ2-7; tentatively, D is TRBD1 (6 bases). The germline V gene encodes CDR1 SEHNR and CDR2 FQNEAQ (reference sequence). V was clipped by 5 bases and J by 3 bases, with 17 bases between them. The CDR3 is 15 residues long.

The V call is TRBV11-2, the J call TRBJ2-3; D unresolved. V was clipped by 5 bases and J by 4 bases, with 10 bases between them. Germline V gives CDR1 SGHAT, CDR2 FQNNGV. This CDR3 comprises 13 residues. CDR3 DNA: TGTGCCAGCAGCCTCCAGATTGCAGATACGCAGTATTTT. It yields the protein CASSLQIADTQYF.

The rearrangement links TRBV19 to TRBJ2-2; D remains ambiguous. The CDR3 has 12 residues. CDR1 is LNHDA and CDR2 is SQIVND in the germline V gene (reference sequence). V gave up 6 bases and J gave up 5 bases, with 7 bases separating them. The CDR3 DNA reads TGTGCCAGTAGGATCGGGACCGGGGAGCTGTTTTTT. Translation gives CASRIGTGELFF.

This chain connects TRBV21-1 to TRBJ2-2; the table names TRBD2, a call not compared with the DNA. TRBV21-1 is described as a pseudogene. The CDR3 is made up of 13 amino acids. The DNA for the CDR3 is TGTGCCAGCAGTCCCGAGAGGGCCGGGGAGCTGTTTTTT. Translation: CASSPERAGELFF.

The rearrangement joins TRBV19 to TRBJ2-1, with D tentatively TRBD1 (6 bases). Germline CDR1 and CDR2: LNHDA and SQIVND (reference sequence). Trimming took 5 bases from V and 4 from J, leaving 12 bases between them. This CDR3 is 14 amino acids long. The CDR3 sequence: CASSAKTGYNEQFF. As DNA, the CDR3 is TGTGCCAGTAGTGCGAAGACAGGATACAATGAGCAGTTCTTC.

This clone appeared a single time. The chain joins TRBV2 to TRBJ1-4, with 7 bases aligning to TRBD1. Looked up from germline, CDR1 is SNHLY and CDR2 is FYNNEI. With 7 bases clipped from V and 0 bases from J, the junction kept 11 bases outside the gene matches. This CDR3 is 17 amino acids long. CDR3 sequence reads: CASTRRQGPTTNEKLFF. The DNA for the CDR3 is TGTGCCAGCACCCGTCGACAGGGCCCTACAACTAATGAAAAACTGTTTTTT.

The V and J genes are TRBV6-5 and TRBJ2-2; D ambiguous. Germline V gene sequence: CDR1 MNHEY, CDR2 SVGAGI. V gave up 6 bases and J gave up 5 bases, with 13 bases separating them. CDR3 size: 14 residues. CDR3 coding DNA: TGTGCCAGCAGCCAATCGACTTATACCGGGGAGCTGTTTTTT. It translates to CASSQSTYTGELFF.

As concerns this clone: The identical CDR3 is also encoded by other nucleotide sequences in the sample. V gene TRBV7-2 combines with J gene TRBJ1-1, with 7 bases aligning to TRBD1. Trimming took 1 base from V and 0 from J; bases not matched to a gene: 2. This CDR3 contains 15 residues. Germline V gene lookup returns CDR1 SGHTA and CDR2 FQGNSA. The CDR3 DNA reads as TGTGCCAGCAGCTTAGGAGGGACAGTGAACACTGAAGCTTTCTTT. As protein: CASSLGGTVNTEAFF.

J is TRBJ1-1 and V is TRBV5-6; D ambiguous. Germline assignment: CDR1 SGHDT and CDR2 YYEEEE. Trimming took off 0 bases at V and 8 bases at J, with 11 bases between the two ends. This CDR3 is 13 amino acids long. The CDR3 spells CASSLVADIEAFF. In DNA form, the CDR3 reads TGTGCCAGCAGCTTGGTGGCAGATATCGAAGCTTTCTTT.

In DNA form, the CDR3 reads TGTGCCTGGAGTCTTCTGGGGAGCCTTTCTAACTATGGCTACACCTTC. Amino acid sequence: CAWSLLGSLSNYGYTF. The genes are TRBV30 and TRBJ1-2; D call uncertain. Trimming took 2 bases from V and 0 from J, leaving 16 bases between them. CDR1 GTSNPN and CDR2 SVGIG come from the germline V gene (reference sequence). The CDR3 contains 16 residues.

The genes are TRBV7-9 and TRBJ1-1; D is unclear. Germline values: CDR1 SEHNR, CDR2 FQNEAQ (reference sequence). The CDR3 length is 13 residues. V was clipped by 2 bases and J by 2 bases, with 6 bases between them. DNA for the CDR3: TGTGCCAGCAGCTTATGGGCCAACACTGAAGCTTTCTTT. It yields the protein CASSLWANTEAFF.

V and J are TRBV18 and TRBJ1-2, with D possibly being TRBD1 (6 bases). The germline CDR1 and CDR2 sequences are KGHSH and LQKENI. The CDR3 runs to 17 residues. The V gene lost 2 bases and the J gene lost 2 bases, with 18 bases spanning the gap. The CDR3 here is CASSPAVSPGVNYGYTF. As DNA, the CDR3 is TGTGCCAGCTCACCAGCAGTCAGCCCAGGGGTCAACTATGGCTACACCTTC.

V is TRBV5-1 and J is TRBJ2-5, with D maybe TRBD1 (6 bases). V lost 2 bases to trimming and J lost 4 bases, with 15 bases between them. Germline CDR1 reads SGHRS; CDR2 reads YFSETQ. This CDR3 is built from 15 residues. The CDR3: CASSFAQGSVETQYF. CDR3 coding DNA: TGCGCCAGCAGCTTCGCCCAGGGGTCGGTAGAGACCCAGTACTTC. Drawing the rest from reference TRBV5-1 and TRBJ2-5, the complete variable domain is KAGVTQTPRYLIKTRGQQVTLSCSPISGHRSVSWYQQTPGQGLQFLFEYFSETQRNKGNFPGRFSGRQFSNSRSEMNVSTLELGDSALYLCASSFAQGSVETQYFGPGTRLLVL.

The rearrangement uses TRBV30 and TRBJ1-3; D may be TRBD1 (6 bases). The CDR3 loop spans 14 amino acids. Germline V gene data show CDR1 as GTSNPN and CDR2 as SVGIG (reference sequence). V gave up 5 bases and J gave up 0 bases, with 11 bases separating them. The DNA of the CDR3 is TGTGCCTGGGTTAGGGGGACCTCTGGAAACACCATATATTTT. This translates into CAWVRGTSGNTIYF.

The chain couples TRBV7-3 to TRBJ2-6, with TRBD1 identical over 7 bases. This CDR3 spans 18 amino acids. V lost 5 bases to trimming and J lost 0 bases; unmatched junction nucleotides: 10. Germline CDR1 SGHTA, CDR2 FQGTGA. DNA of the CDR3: TGTGCCAGCAGCGCATTTGGGGGACAGTCCTCTGGGGCCAACGTCCTGACTTTC. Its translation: CASSAFGGQSSGANVLTF.

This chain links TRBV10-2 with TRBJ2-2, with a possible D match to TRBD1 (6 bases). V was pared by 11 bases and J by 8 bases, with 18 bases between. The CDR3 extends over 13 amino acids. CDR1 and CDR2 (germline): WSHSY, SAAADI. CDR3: CASSGTKVGELFF. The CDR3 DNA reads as TGCGCCTCATCCGGGACAAAAGTGGGGGAGCTGTTTTTT.

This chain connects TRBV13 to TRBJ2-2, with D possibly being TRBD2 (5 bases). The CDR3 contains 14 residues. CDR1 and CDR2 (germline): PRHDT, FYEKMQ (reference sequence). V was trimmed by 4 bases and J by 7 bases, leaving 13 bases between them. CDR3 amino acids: CASSWARARGELFF. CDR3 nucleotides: TGTGCCAGCAGCTGGGCGAGGGCCCGCGGGGAGCTGTTTTTT.

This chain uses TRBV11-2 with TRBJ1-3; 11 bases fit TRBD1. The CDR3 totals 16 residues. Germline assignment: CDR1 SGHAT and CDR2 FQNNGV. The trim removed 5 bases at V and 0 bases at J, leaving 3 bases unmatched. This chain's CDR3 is CASSTGTGGSGNTIYF. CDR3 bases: TGTGCCAGCAGCACCGGGACAGGGGGCTCTGGAAACACCATATATTTT.